Described below is a single TCR beta chain sequence and its context. There is no known antigen for this receptor. Base qualities were left out, and no much larger clone turns up one base away. The data derive from a study of CD8+ T cells in alopecia areata (dated by TCRdb to the late 2010s). As for the study more broadly: To study T cell clonal expansion in alopecia areata, the researchers applied high-throughput TCRbeta sequencing to both the C3H/HeJ mouse model and human patients. Human TCRbeta sequencing covered scalp tissue and sorted CD4+ and CD8+ peripheral blood T cells from patchy and totalis/universalis alopecia areata patients and healthy controls. Scalp clonality was compared across normal scalp (n=4), patchy alopecia areata scalp (n=8), and alopecia totalis/universalis scalp (n=8). RNA came from the PAXgene miRNA kit for fixed scalp, the miRNeasy kit for PBMCs, and the RNeasy kit for mouse skin. Amplification of TCRbeta CDR3 regions was done by immunoSEQ multiplex PCR using 35 Vbeta forward primers and 13 Jbeta reverse primers.

PBMCs were isolated by density centrifugation and stained for CD3, CD4 and CD8, and CD4+ and CD8+ T cells were sorted on a FACSAria. Scalp biopsies and blood samples were obtained from unaffected controls. What the work shows at the level of the full study, not this receptor alone: Scalp TCR repertoire analysis is complicated because resident alphabeta T cells in normal human skin are also sequenced, whereas mouse skin is dominated by gammadelta T cells. TCR sequences shared between patients were less clear than in mice, possibly partly because of HLA diversity in the patient population. Lesional scalp, especially in alopecia totalis/universalis, showed higher clonality and more expanded CD8+ clones than normal scalp, suggesting antigenic drive.

Preparation of the library involved the immunoSEQ multiplex PCR assay. RNA was extracted from all samples and reverse transcribed into cDNA as template for TCR sequencing. First-strand cDNA was synthesized using SuperScript III with a 2:1 mix of oligo-dT and random hexamers. A synthetic immune receptor repertoire was used to measure amplification bias, and any remaining bias was corrected computationally. In the original analysis: Raw reads were preprocessed for error removal, and CDR3 was defined according to IMGT conventions as running from the conserved cysteine to phenylalanine. Clonality was computed as 1 minus the Shannon entropy, with the entropy normalized by log2 of the number of productive unique TCRs. Whether scalp clones were CD4 or CD8 was inferred by matching scalp TCRbeta sequences against CD4 and CD8 repertoires sorted from blood. The clones in this table, taken by TCRdb from immuneACCESS, are in-frame only. Not every clone is retained; where verified, under half of the shortfall comes from an unresolved V gene, and the cause of the rest is unknown. That table furnishes V, J and clone size, whereas the DNA furnished D and trimming. The sample data list 200,000 or so clones, and roughly 56% of these were observed just once. The ten largest clones capture around 5% of the sample.

V is reduced by 5 bases and J by 5 bases, leaving a spacing of 12 bases between them. As encoded in the germline V gene, CDR1 is SQVTM while CDR2 is ANQGSEA. The cysteine opens and the phenylalanine closes a CDR3 of 12 amino acids. Only CDR3 DNA is held: 36 bases, read in frame from base 1. Recombination linked TRBV29-1 to TRBJ1-1, with the D gene not confidently named. The clonotype comes from a human donor in good health. Sequences were obtained from CD8+ T cells sorted from blood. The CDR3 reads CSVFGRGTEAFF. The DNA is TGCAGCGTTTTCGGACGGGGTACTGAAGCTTTCTTT.